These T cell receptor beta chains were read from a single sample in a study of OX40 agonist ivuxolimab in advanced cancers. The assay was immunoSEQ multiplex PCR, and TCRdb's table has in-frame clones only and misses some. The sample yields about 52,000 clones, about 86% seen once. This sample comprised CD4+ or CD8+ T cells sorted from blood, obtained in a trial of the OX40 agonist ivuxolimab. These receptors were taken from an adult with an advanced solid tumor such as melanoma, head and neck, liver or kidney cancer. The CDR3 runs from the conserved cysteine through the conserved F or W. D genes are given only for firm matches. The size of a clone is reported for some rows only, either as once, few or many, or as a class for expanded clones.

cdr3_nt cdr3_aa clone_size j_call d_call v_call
TGTGCCAGCAGCTCCAGCCTCCCGGGTGTGGGGTCCTATAATTCACCCCTCCACTTT CASSSSLPGVGSYNSPLHF NA TRBJ1-6 NA TRBV7-9
TGCGCCAGCAGCGTCCCAGGCCTGGGGTCCTACGAGCAGTACTTC CASSVPGLGSYEQYF NA TRBJ2-7 NA TRBV5-1
TGTGCCAGCAGTTTTACCCGGACAGGGGGTACCGGGGAGCTGTTTTTT CASSFTRTGGTGELFF NA TRBJ2-2 TRBD1 TRBV6-5
TGTGCCAGCAGCGTATGGGGCGCGGGCGCCTACAATGAGCAGTTCTTC CASSVWGAGAYNEQFF NA TRBJ2-1 NA TRBV9
TGTGCCAGTAGTATGAGTGGGAACACCTACGAGCAGTACTTC CASSMSGNTYEQYF NA TRBJ2-7 NA TRBV19
TGTGCCAGCAGTTCTGGGCTGTTCTTC CASSSGLFF few TRBJ2-1 NA TRBV6-6
TGTGCCAGCAGTACCCCACCGGGACAGCAAACCCAAGCTTTCTTT CASSTPPGQQTQAFF NA TRBJ1-1 TRBD1 TRBV6-6
TGTGCCAGCAGCTTACTACAGGGCTCTGTAGGGGGCTACACCTTC CASSLLQGSVGGYTF NA TRBJ1-2 NA TRBV5-6
TGCGCCAGCAGCTTGGAACCTCAGGGCTCTGGAAACACCATATATTTT CASSLEPQGSGNTIYF once TRBJ1-3 NA TRBV5-1
TGTGCCAGCAGCTTAAGGGGCGACGAGGGGACCCAGTACTTC CASSLRGDEGTQYF NA TRBJ2-5 NA TRBV7-3
TGTGCCAGCAGCTTCAGATCCACCGGGGAGCTGTTTTTT CASSFRSTGELFF NA TRBJ2-2 NA TRBV7-7
TGTGCCAGCAGCTTCAGGAGCTCTGGAAACACCATATATTTT CASSFRSSGNTIYF NA TRBJ1-3 NA TRBV5-5
TGCAGCGTTGGTGACGGACTCACTGAAGCTTTCTTT CSVGDGLTEAFF NA TRBJ1-1 NA TRBV29-1
TGTGCCAGCAGCTGGGGGCCCGGCGATGGCTACACCTTC CASSWGPGDGYTF NA TRBJ1-2 NA TRBV5-5